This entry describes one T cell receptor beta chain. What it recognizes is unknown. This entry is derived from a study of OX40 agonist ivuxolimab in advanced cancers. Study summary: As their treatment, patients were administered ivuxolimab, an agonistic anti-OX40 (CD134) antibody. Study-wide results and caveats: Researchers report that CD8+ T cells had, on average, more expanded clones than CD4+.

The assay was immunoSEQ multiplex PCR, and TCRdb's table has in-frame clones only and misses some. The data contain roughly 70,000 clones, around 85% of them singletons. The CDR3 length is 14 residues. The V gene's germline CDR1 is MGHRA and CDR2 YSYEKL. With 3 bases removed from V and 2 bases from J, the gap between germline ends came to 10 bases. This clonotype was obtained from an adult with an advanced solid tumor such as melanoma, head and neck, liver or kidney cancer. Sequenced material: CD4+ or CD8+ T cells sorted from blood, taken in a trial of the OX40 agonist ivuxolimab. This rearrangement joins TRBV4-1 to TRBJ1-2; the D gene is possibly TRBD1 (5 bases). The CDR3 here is CASSHMEGNYGYTF. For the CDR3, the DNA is TGCGCCAGCAGCCATATGGAGGGGAACTATGGCTACACCTTC.